This T cell receptor beta chain was identified in a study of shared clonotypes between healthy human individuals. CDR3 length: 14 residues. Germline CDR1 and CDR2: MNHEY and SMNVEV (reference sequence). Trimming left V 2 bases short and J 6 bases short, with 14 bases between. Sequenced by immunoSEQ multiplex PCR; TCRdb stores in-frame clones only, minus some. The table records fewer than 600,000 clones, around 77% of them present only once. Input material: PBMCs. The chain recombines TRBV27 with TRBJ2-7, with unresolved D. This TCR was recovered from a woman between 40 and 50 years old in good health. Some clones in this sample may be carry-over from other donors' samples. The chain's CDR3 is CASSLAGYGREQYF. In DNA form, the CDR3 reads TGTGCCAGCAGTTTAGCTGGTTACGGGCGCGAGCAGTACTTC.